This T cell receptor beta chain was identified in a study of T-cell reconstitution after alpha-beta-depleted transplantation in children. Study-level results: Diversity of TCRbeta at day 60 was high in some patients, arising from surviving recipient T cells and thymic progenitors. One year after transplant, T-cell counts and diversity came mostly from newly produced T cells. Expanded graft clones, several hundred of them, were reportedly the source of alpha-beta T cells about two months after transplant.

For TCRbeta, the library was prepared with unique molecular identifiers. Using its own MiXCR run on the PCR reads, TCRdb lists one record per CDR3 protein. The repertoire includes hundreds of thousands of distinct CDR3 sequences, approximately 13% of them detected once, and 2% to 2.5% sits in the top ten. A word on this clonotype: Its specificity is not known.

There are 16 residues in the CDR3. The sample consisted of PBMCs, mostly from graft donor cells, taken 360 days after TCRalphabeta/CD19-depleted stem cell transplant. The sequence was obtained from a male patient between 10 and 17 years old who had a stem cell transplant for acute myeloid leukemia, so the T cells may come from the graft donor. The rearrangement joins TRBV21-1 to TRBJ2-7; TRBD2 is the table's D call and was not checked against the DNA. TRBV21-1 is given as a pseudogene. CDR3 nucleotides: TGTGCCAGCCAACTAGAATCAGGATTGCCCTCTACCGAGCAGTACTTC. It codes for CASQLESGLPSTEQYF.